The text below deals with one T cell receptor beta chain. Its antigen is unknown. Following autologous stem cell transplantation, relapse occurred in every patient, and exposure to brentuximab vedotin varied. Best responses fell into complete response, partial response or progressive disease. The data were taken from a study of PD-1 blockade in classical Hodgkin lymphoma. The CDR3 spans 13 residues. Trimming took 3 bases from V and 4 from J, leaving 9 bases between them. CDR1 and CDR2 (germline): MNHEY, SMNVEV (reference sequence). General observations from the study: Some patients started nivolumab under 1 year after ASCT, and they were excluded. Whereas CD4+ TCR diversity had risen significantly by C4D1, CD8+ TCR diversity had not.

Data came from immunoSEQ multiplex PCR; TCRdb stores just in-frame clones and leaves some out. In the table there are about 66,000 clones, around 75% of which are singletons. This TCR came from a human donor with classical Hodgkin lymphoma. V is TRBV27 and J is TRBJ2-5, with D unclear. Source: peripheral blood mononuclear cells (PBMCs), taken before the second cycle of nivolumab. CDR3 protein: CASSFNSGETQYF. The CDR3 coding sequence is TGTGCCAGCAGTTTTAACAGTGGAGAGACCCAGTACTTC.